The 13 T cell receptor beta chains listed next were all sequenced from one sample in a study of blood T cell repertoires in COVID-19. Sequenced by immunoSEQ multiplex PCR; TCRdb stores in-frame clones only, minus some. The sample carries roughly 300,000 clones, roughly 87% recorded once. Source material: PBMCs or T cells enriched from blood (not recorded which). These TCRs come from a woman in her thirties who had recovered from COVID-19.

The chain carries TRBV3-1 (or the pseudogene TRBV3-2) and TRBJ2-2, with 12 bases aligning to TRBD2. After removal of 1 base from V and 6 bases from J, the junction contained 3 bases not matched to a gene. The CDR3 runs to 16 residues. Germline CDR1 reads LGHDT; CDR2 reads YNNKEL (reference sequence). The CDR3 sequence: CASSQGTSGVAGELFF. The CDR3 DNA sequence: TGTGCCAGCAGCCAAGGGACTAGCGGGGTGGCCGGGGAGCTGTTTTTT.

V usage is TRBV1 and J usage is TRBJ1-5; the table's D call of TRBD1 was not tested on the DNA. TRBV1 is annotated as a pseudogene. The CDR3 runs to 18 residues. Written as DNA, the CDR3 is TGCACCAGCAGCCAAACACCCGTGGCAGGGAATAGCAATCAGCCCCAGCATTTT. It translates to CTSSQTPVAGNSNQPQHF.

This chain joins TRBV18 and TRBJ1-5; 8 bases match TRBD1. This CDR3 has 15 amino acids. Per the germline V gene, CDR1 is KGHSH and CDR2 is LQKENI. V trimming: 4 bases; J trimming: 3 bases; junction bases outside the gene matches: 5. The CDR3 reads CASSRTGWVNQPQHF. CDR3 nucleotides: TGTGCCAGCTCACGGACAGGGTGGGTCAATCAGCCCCAGCATTTT.

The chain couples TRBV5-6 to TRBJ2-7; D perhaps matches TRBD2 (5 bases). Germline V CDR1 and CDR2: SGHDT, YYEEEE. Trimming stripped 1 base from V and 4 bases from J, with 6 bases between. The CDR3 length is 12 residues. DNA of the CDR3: TGTGCCAGCAGCTTGCCGGGATACGAGCAGTACTTC. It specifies CASSLPGYEQYF.

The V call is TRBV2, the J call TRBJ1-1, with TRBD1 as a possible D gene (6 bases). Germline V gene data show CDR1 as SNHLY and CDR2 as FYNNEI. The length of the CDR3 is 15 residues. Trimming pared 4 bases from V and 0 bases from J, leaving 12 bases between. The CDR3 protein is CASSGEQGLNTEAFF. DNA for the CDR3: TGTGCCAGCAGTGGGGAACAGGGATTGAACACTGAAGCTTTCTTT.

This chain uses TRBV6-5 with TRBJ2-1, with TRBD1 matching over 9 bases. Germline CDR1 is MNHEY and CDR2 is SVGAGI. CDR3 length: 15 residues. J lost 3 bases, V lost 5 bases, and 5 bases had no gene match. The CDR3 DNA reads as TGTGCCAGCAGTCGACCGGGACAGGGCTACAATGAGCAGTTCTTC. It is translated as CASSRPGQGYNEQFF.

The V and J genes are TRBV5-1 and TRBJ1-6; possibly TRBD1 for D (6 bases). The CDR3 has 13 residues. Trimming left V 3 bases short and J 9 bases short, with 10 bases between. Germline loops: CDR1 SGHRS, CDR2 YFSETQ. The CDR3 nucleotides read TGCGCCAGCAGCTCAAACAGGGTTTCACCCCTCCACTTT. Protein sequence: CASSSNRVSPLHF.

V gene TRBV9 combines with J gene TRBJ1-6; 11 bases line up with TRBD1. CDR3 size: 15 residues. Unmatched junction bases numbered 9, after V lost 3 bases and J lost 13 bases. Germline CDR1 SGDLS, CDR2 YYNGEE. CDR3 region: CASSGPGQGVAPLHF. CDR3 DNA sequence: TGTGCCAGCAGCGGTCCGGGACAGGGGGTTGCGCCCCTCCACTTT.

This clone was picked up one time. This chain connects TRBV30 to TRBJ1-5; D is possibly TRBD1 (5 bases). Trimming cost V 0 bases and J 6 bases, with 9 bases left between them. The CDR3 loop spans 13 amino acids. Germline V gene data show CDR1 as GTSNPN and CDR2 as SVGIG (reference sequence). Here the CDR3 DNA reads TGTGCCTGGAGTGTTGGGGGAGGTCAGCCCCAGCATTTT. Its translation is CAWSVGGGQPQHF.

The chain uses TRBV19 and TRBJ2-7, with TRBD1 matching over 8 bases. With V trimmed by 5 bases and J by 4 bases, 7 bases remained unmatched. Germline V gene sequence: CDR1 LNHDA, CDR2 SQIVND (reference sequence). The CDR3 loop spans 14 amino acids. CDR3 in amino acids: CASSPRQGRYEQYF. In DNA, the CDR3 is TGTGCCAGTAGTCCGAGACAGGGGCGGTACGAGCAGTACTTC.

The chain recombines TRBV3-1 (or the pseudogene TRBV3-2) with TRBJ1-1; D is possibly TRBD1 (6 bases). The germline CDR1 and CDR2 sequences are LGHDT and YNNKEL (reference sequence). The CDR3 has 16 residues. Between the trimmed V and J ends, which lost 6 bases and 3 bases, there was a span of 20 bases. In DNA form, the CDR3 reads TGTGCCAGCAGTACTACGGGGGGCCTGGGGGACACTGAAGCTTTCTTT. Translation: CASSTTGGLGDTEAFF.

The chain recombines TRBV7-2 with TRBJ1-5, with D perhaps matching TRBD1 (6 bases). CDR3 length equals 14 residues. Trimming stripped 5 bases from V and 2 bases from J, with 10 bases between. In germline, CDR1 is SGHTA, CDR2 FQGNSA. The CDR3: CASSTRQGNQPQHF. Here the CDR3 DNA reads TGTGCCAGCAGCACACGACAGGGCAATCAGCCCCAGCATTTT.

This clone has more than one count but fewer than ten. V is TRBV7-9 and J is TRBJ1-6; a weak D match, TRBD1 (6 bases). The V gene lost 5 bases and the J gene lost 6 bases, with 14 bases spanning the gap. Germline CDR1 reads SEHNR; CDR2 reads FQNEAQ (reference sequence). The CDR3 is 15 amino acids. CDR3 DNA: TGTGCCAGCAGCCCCTCACAGGGCTTTAATTCACCCCTCCACTTT. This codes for CASSPSQGFNSPLHF.